This T cell receptor (beta chain) was obtained from a study of blood T cell repertoires in COVID-19. Study overall: Sites in the United States, Italy and Spain provided acute and convalescent COVID-19 samples. Nucleic acid was either cDNA or gDNA, and it came from T cells, B-cell-depleted T cells, or PBMCs.

Per the germline V gene, CDR1 is MDHEN and CDR2 is SYDVKM. J lost 4 bases, V lost 2 bases, and 7 bases had no gene match. The CDR3 extends over 16 amino acids. Authors' processing steps: Nucleated cell counts were estimated from reference gene primer amplification. Data came from immunoSEQ multiplex PCR; TCRdb stores just in-frame clones and leaves some out. V, J and clone size reflect that table, while D and trimming were determined from the DNA. The top ten hold about a sixth of the sample, which has approximately 170,000 clones, roughly 90% seen once. The origin of this receptor is a man aged 60 to 75 with active or convalescent COVID-19. The sample consisted of peripheral blood. The chain carries TRBV28 and TRBJ1-4; 7 bases are a match to TRBD1. The CDR3 loop reads CASSLGDRAINEKLFF. The CDR3 DNA reads TGTGCCAGCAGTTTAGGTGACAGGGCAATTAATGAAAAACTGTTTTTT. Drawing the rest from reference TRBV28 and TRBJ1-4, the complete variable domain is DVKVTQSSRYLVKRTGEKVFLECVQDMDHENMFWYRQDPGLGLRLIYFSYDVKMKEKGDIPEGYSVSREKKERFSLILESASTNQTSMYLCASSLGDRAINEKLFFGSGTQLSVL.